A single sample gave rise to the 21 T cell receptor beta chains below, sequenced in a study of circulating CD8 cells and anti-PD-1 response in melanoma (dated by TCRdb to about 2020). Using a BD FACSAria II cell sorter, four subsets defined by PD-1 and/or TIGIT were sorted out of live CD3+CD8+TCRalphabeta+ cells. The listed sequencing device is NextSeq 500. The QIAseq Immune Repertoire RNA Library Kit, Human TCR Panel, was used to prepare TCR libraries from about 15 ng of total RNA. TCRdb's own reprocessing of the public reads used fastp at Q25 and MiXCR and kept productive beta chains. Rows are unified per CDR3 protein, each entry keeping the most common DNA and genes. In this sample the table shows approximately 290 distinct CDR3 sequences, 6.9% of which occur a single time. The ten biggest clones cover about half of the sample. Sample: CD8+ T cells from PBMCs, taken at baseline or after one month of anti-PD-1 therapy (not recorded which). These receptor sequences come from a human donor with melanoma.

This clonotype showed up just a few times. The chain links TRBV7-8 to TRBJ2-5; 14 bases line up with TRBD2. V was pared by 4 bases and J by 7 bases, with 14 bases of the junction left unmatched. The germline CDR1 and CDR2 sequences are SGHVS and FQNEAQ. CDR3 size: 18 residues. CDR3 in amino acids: CASSWGLAGDPPVGTQYF. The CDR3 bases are TGTGCCAGCAGCTGGGGACTAGCGGGGGACCCTCCCGTAGGGACCCAGTACTTC. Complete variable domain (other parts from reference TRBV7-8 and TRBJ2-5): GAGVSQSPRYKVAKRGQDVALRCDPISGHVSLFWYQQALGQGPEFLTYFQNEAQLDKSGLPSDRFFAERPEGSVSTLKIQRTQQEDSAVYLCASSWGLAGDPPVGTQYFGPGTRLLVL.

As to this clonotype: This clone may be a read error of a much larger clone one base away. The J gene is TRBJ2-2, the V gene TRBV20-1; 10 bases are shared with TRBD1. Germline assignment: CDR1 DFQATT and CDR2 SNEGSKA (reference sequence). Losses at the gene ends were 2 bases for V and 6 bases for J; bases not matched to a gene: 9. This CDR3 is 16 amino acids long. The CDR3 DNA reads TGCAGTGCTAGACCCATGGACAGGGGGGGCGCCGGGGAGCTGTTTTTT. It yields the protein CSARPMDRGGAGELFF.

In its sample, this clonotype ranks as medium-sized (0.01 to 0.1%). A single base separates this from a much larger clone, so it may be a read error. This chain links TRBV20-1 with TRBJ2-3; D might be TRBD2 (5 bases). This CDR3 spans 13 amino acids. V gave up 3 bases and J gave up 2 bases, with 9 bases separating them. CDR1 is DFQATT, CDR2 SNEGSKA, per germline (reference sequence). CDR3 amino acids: CSARGGLTDTQYF. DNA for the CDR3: TGCAGTGCTAGGGGCGGGCTCACAGATACGCAGTATTTT.

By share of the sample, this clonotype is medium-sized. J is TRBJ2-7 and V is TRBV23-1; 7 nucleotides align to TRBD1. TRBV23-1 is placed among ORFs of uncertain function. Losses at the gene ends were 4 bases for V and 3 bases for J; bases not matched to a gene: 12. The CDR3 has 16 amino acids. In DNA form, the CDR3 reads TGCGCCAGCAGTCCCCCCCCCCGGGACAGCTACTACGAGCAGTACTTC. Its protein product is CASSPPPRDSYYEQYF.

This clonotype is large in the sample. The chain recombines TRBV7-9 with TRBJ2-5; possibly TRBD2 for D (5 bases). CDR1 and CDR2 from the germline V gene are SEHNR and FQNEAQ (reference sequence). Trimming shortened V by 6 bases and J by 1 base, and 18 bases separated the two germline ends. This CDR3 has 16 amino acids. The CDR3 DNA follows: TGTGCCAGCAGTTCTCCCCTGGGCGGGTTCCAAGAGACCCAGTACTTC. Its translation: CASSSPLGGFQETQYF.

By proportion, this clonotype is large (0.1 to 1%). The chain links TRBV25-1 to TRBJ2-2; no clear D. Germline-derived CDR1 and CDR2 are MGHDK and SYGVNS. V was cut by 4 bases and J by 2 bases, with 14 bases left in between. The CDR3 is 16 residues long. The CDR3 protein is CASSGPPRANTGELFF. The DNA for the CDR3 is TGTGCCAGCAGTGGCCCGCCGAGAGCCAACACCGGGGAGCTGTTTTTT. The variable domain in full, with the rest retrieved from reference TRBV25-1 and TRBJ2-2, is EADIYQTPRYLVIGTGKKITLECSQTMGHDKMYWYQQDPGMELHLIHYSYGVNSTEKGDLSSESTVSRIRTEHFPLTLESARPSHTSQYLCASSGPPRANTGELFFGEGSRLTVL.

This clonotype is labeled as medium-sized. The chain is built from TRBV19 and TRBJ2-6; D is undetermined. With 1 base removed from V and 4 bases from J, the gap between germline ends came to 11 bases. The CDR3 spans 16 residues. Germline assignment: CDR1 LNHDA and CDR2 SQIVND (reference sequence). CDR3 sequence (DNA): TGTGCCAGTAGTATAGCCCTGGCGCGGGGGGCCAACGTCCTGACTTTC. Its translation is CASSIALARGANVLTF.

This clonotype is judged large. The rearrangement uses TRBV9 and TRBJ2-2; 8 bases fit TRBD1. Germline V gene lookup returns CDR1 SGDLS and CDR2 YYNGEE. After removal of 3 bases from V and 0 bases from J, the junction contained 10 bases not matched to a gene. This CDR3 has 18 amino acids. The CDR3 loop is CASSASPQGAANTGELFF. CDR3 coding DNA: TGTGCCAGCAGCGCTTCGCCCCAGGGGGCGGCGAACACCGGGGAGCTGTTTTTT.

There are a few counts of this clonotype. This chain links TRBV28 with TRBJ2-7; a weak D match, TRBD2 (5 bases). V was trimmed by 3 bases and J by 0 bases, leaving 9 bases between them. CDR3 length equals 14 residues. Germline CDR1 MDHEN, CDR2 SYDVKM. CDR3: CASSFERASYEQYF. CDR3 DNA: TGTGCCAGCAGTTTTGAGAGGGCCTCCTACGAGCAGTACTTC.

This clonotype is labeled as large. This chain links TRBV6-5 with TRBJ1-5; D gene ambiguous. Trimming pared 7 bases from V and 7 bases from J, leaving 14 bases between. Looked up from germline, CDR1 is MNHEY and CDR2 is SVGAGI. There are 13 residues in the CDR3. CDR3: CASKAGSEQPQHF. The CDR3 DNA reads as TGTGCCAGCAAGGCGGGATCGGAGCAGCCCCAGCATTTT.

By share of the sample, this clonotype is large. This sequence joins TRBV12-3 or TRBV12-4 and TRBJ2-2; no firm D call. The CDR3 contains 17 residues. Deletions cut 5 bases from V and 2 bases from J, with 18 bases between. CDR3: CASSTFRAIQNTGELFF. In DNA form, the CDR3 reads TGTGCCAGCAGTACATTCCGGGCCATACAAAACACCGGGGAGCTGTTTTTT.

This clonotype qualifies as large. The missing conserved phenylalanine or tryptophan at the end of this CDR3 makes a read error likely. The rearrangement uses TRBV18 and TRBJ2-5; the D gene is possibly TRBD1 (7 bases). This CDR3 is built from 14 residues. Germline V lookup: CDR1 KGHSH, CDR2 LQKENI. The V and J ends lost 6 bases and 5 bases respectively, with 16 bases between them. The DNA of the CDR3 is TGTGCCAGCTCCCGGGACAGAGGAGGGGAGACCCAGTACCTC. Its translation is CASSRDRGGETQYL.

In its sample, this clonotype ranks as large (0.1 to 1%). The CDR3 region has the DNA TGCGCCAGCAGCCAAGACAGGGGATACAATCAGCCCCAGCATTTT. This sequence encodes CASSQDRGYNQPQHF. This sequence joins TRBV4-3 and TRBJ1-5, with a tentative D call TRBD1 (6 bases). This CDR3 comprises 15 residues. Trimming shortened V by 0 bases and J by 3 bases, and 9 bases separated the two germline ends. Germline V CDR1 and CDR2: LGHNA, YSLEER.

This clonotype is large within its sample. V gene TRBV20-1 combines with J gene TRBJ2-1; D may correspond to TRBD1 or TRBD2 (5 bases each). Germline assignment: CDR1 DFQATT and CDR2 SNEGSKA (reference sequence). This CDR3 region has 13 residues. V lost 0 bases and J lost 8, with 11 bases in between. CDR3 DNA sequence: TGCAGTGCTAGAGAGCGAGGGGCCTATGAGCAGTTCTTC. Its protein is CSARERGAYEQFF.

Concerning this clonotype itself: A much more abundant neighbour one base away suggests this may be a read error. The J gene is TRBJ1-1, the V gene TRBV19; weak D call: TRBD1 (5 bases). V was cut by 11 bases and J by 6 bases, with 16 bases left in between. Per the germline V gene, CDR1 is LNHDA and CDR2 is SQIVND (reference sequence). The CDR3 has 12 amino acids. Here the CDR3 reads CAGKIREPEAFF. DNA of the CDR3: TGTGCCGGTAAGATCAGGGAGCCTGAAGCTTTCTTT.

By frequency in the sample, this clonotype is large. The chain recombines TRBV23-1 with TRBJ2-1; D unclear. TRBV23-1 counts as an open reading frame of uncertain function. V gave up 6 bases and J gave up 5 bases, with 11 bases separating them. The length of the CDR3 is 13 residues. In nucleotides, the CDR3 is TGCGCCAGCAGCTCAATATTCGACAATGAGCAGTTCTTC. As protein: CASSSIFDNEQFF.

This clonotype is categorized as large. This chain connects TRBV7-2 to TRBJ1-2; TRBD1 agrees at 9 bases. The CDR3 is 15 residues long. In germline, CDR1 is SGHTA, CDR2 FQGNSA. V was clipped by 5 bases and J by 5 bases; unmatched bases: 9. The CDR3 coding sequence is TGTGCCAGCAGCGGCCGGGACAGGGTGACTTATGGCTACACCTTC. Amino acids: CASSGRDRVTYGYTF. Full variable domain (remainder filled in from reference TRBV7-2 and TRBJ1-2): GAGVSQSPSNKVTEKGKDVELRCDPISGHTALYWYRQSLGQGLEFLIYFQGNSAPDKSGLPSDRFSAERTGGSVSTLTIQRTQQEDSAVYLCASSGRDRVTYGYTFGSGTRLTVV.

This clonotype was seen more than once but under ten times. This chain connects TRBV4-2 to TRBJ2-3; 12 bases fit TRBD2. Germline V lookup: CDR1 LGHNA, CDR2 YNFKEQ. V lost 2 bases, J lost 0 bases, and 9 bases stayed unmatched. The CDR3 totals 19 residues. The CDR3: CASSQSHLAGGLSTDTQYF. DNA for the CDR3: TGTGCCAGCAGCCAATCTCATCTAGCGGGAGGGCTTAGCACAGATACGCAGTATTTT.

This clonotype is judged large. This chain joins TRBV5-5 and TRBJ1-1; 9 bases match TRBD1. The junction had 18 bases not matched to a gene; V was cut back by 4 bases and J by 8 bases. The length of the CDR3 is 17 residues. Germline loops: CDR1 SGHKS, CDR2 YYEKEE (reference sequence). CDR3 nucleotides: TGTGCCAGCAGCCACGGAACCGGGACAGGGAAGTCGACGGAAGCTTTCTTT. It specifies CASSHGTGTGKSTEAFF.

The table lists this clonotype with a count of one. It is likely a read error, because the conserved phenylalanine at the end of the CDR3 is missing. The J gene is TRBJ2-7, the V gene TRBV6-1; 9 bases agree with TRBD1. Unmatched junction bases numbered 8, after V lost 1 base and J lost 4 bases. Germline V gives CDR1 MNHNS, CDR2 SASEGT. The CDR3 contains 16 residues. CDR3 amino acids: CASSEDIGQGSYEQYL. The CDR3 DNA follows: TGTGCCAGCAGTGAAGATATAGGACAGGGGAGTTACGAGCAGTACCTT.

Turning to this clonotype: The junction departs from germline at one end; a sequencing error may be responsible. CDR3 amino acids: CASTQEKTNSPLHF. The CDR3 nucleotides are TGCGCCAGCACCCAGGAAAAGACAAATTCACCCCTCCACTTT. The J gene is TRBJ1-6, the V gene TRBV7-2, with D unresolved. The CDR3 runs 14 residues. Looked up from germline, CDR1 is SGHTA and CDR2 is FQGNSA.